The clone carrying this T cell receptor beta chain has a handful of counts. The antigen remains undetermined. The record originates from a study of regulatory T cells in long-lasting Graves disease. General study results and limits: TCR diversity in persistent Graves' patients was below that of newly diagnosed ones.

Specified time point: persistent/refractory GD, antithyroid drugs over 5 years with positive TRAb. There was RNA extracted from PBMCs, and the TCR library was made from it. V gave up 3 bases and J gave up 1 base, with 13 bases separating them. CDR3 size: 16 residues. Germline V gene sequence: CDR1 MGHDK, CDR2 SYGVNS. Arm-PCR of CDR3 regions and iRepertoire HTBI primers were the basis on which TCR beta libraries were built. TCRdb reanalysed the multiplex PCR reads using MiXCR and keeps one entry per CDR3 protein. The table lists about half a million distinct CDR3 sequences, approximately 23% of them singletons.

This clonotype was obtained from a female donor with Graves disease. Sequences were derived from peripheral blood mononuclear cells (PBMCs), sampled when the disease was refractory, from a patient treated with antithyroid drugs. The chain uses TRBV25-1 and TRBJ2-1; D might be TRBD2 (6 bases). The CDR3 protein is CASSDAVGGSYNEQFF. The DNA for the CDR3 is TGTGCCAGCAGTGACGCCGTGGGGGGTTCCTACAATGAGCAGTTCTTC.